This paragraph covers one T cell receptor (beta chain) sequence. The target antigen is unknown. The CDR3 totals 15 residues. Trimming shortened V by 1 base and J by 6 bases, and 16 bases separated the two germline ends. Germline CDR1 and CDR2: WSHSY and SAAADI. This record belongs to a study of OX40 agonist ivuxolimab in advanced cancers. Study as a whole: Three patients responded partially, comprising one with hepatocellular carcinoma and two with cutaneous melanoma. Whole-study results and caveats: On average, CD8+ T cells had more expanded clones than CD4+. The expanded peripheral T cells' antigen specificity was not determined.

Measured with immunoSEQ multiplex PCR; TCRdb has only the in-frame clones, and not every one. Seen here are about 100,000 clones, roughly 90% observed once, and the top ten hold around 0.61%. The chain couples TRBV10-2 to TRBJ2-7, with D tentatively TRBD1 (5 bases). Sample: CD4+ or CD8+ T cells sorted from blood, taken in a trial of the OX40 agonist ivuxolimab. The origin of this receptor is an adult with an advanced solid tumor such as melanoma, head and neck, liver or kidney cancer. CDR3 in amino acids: CASSEWWQGIGEQYF. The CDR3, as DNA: TGCGCCAGCAGTGAGTGGTGGCAGGGCATCGGCGAGCAGTACTTC.